This T cell receptor beta chain was recovered during a study of T cells after yellow fever vaccination. Study-wide results and limits: Peak timing came faster in the weaker secondary response, day 5 versus 15. There was a small share of clonotypes that showed up in both the CD4 and CD8 compartments.

In making TCR cDNA, 5'RACE template switching added a universal primer site and UMIs to it. TCRdb used MiXCR to reprocess the 5' RACE reads, holding one entry per CDR3 protein. The sample shows 320,000 or so distinct CDR3 sequences, around 8.1% of them seen only once. The CDR3 totals 15 residues. V was trimmed by 4 bases and J by 4 bases, leaving 17 bases between them. Germline V gene lookup returns CDR1 SGHKS and CDR2 YYEKEE (reference sequence). This clonotype was recorded a few times. What it binds is not known. The chain recombines TRBV5-5 with TRBJ1-2; unclear D gene. The sequencing used PBMCs, collected about 41 days after the first yellow fever vaccination. This TCR was recovered from a man between 18 and 29 years old who received the YFV17D yellow fever vaccine. The CDR3 sequence: CASSPRSTTPYGYTF. In DNA, the CDR3 is TGTGCCAGCAGCCCAAGGAGTACCACCCCCTATGGCTACACCTTC.